Listed below are T cell receptor beta chains from one sample, sequenced in a study of PD-1 blockade in mismatch repair-deficient tumors. Method: immunoSEQ multiplex PCR; TCRdb's copy keeps in-frame clones and lacks some. The sample contains over 75,000 clones, more than 65% of which appear only once. Sequencing used peripheral blood, obtained 12 weeks after starting pembrolizumab. These receptors all come from an adult with mismatch repair-deficient cancer. CDR3s include the opening cysteine and the closing phenylalanine or tryptophan. The D gene is left open where the match is weak. Only some rows state a clone size, as once, few, many or a class for expanded clones.

TRBV18,TRBJ1-2,.,.,TGTGCCAGCTCACCACCGATAGGGTTAGGTGGCTACACCTTC,CASSPPIGLGGYTF
TRBV2,TRBJ2-7,few,TRBD1,TGTGCCAGCAGTATAGGACAGGTCGGAGACTACGAGCAGTACTTC,CASSIGQVGDYEQYF
TRBV2,TRBJ2-7,.,.,TGTGCCAGCAGTGAATATAGCCAGGGAGCCTACGAGCAGTACTTC,CASSEYSQGAYEQYF
TRBV5-4,TRBJ2-7,.,.,TGTGCCAGCAGCCAAACTAACCAGGTCTACGAGCAGTACTTC,CASSQTNQVYEQYF
TRBV25-1,TRBJ1-4,.,.,TGTGCCAGCAGTGAAAGTGTCTGGGAAAAACTGTTTTTT,CASSESVWEKLFF
TRBV18,TRBJ2-1,.,.,TGTGCCAGCTCCCCTGTCGGGCGAGACAATGAGCAGTTCTTC,CASSPVGRDNEQFF
TRBV27,TRBJ2-7,.,TRBD1,TGTGCCAGCAGTTTACGTATTCCAGACAGGGGCTACGAGCAGTACTTC,CASSLRIPDRGYEQYF
TRBV13,TRBJ2-7,.,TRBD2,TGTGCCAGCAGCCCCGGGTTAGCGGGTATCTACGAGCAGTACTTC,CASSPGLAGIYEQYF
TRBV6-5,TRBJ1-1,.,.,TGTGCCAGCACGTATATGGGGGTAGCTTTCTTT,CASTYMGVAFF
TRBV18,TRBJ2-7,.,.,TGTGCCAGCTCACCAGTCGGGAAGCAATCCTACGAGCAGTACTTC,CASSPVGKQSYEQYF
TRBV19,TRBJ1-2,.,.,TGTGCCAGTAGTATAAGTCCCAGCCAGTTTGGAAACACCTTC,CASSISPSQFGNTF
TRBV5-1,TRBJ2-1,few,.,TGCGCCAGCAGCTTCCGGGTCCAGATAGATGAGCAGTTCTTC,CASSFRVQIDEQFF
TRBV7-8,TRBJ1-5,few,TRBD1,TGTGCCAGCACCCAAACCCTGACAGGGGATTATCAGCCCCAGCATTTT,CASTQTLTGDYQPQHF
TRBV5-4,TRBJ2-7,.,TRBD2,TGTGCCAGCAGCCGGACTAGCGACTCCTACGAGCAGTACTTC,CASSRTSDSYEQYF
TRBV6-5,TRBJ1-1,few,.,TGTGCCAGCAACAAGGGGCAGGGGCGGACTGAAGCTTTCTTT,CASNKGQGRTEAFF
TRBV7-2,TRBJ1-1,.,TRBD1,TGTGCCAGCAGCTTAAGGACAGGGGTGGCTTTCTTT,CASSLRTGVAFF
TRBV21-1,TRBJ2-7,.,.,TGTGCCAGCAGCAAAGGCCCCCCCCGGGACAGAAACTACGAGCAGTACTTC,CASSKGPPRDRNYEQYF
TRBV7-9,TRBJ1-5,.,TRBD1,TGTGCCAGCAGCAGTACCGGGACAGGGATAAATCAGCCCCAGCATTTT,CASSSTGTGINQPQHF
TRBV25-1,TRBJ2-7,.,TRBD1,TGTGCCAGCAGTGACGCACCGGGACAGGGGATATACGAGCAGTACTTC,CASSDAPGQGIYEQYF
TRBV6-6,TRBJ1-1,.,.,TGTGCCAGCAGAAGCCGCCAGGGATCCACTGAAGCTTTCTTT,CASRSRQGSTEAFF
TRBV4-1,TRBJ2-5,.,.,TGCGCCAGCAGCCAAGAAAGCTGGCAGGTGGCCCAGTACTTC,CASSQESWQVAQYF
TRBV4-1,TRBJ2-7,.,.,TGCGCCAGCAGCCAAATGCTAAGAAGGAGCTCCTACGAGCAGTACTTC,CASSQMLRRSSYEQYF
TRBV18,TRBJ2-1,.,TRBD1,TGTGCCAGCTCAGGGACAGCTAGCTCCTACAATGAGCAGTTCTTC,CASSGTASSYNEQFF
TRBV5-1,TRBJ1-2,.,TRBD1,TGCGCCAGCAGGCGGCAGGGTAATGCGCAGGGGGAACGGTATGGCTACACCTTC,CASRRQGNAQGERYGYTF
TRBV6-5,TRBJ1-2,.,.,TGTGCCAGCAGGAACCGGGACACCCGCTATGGCTACACCTTC,CASRNRDTRYGYTF
TRBV4-2,TRBJ2-7,.,.,TGTGCCAGCAGCCAAGCTAGAAACCTCTACGAGCAGTACTTC,CASSQARNLYEQYF
TRBV5-1,TRBJ2-7,.,TRBD2,TGCGCCAGCAGCTTGGATGGGACTAGCGACTCCTACGAGCAGTACTTC,CASSLDGTSDSYEQYF
TRBV7-8,TRBJ1-2,.,.,TGTGCCAGCAGCTTAGCAGCACAGGTCGACGGTGGCTACACCTTC,CASSLAAQVDGGYTF
TRBV27,TRBJ2-1,.,.,TGTGCCAGCAGTTTATCAACAAGGGGTAACGACAATGAGCAGTTCTTC,CASSLSTRGNDNEQFF
TRBV7-2,TRBJ2-1,once,.,TGTGCCAGCAGCTTATGGGGCGGGAACAATAATGAGCAGTTCTTC,CASSLWGGNNNEQFF
TRBV7-6,TRBJ2-7,.,.,TGTGCCAGCAGCTTAGTGGGCCCTAAGCGGCAGGGAGGCTACGAGCAGTACTTC,CASSLVGPKRQGGYEQYF
TRBV7-9,TRBJ1-1,.,TRBD1,TGTGCCAGCAGCACGGGACAGGGCCAGAACACTGAAGCTTTCTTT,CASSTGQGQNTEAFF
TRBV5-4,TRBJ2-1,.,TRBD1,TGTGCCAGCAGCTTGGACCGGACAGGGGGAAATGAGCAGTTCTTC,CASSLDRTGGNEQFF
TRBV19,TRBJ2-1,.,.,TGTGCCAGTAGCTCGATTGGCGGGATATGGGGTGAGCAGTTCTTC,CASSSIGGIWGEQFF
TRBV30,TRBJ1-5,.,.,TGTGCCTGGAGTGGGGTCGGTAGCAATCAGCCCCAGCATTTT,CAWSGVGSNQPQHF
TRBV11-3,TRBJ2-1,.,.,TGTGCCAGCAGCGTGGTGGGGCTTCAGGGCTACAATGAGCAGTTCTTC,CASSVVGLQGYNEQFF
TRBV19,TRBJ1-2,.,.,TGTGCCACTCGGGACACGGGGAACTATGGCTACACCTTC,CATRDTGNYGYTF
TRBV7-2,TRBJ2-7,.,TRBD1,TGTGCCAGCAGCTTAATTCTGACAGGGGGCTCCTACGAGCAGTACTTC,CASSLILTGGSYEQYF
TRBV28,TRBJ2-7,.,TRBD1,TGTGCCAGCAATACCGGGACAGGGGGAACCTACGAGCAGTACTTC,CASNTGTGGTYEQYF
TRBV19,TRBJ1-2,.,.,TGTGCCACGACAGGTTCGGCCCGCCTCGGTGGCTACACCTTC,CATTGSARLGGYTF
TRBV4-1,TRBJ2-6,.,.,TGCGCCAGCAGCCAAACCAAATTGAAATCGACAGCTGGGGCCAACGTCCTGACTTTC,CASSQTKLKSTAGANVLTF
TRBV4-3,TRBJ2-1,.,.,TGCGCCAGCACCCCCACCCCGACTCTTTACAATGAGCAGTTCTTC,CASTPTPTLYNEQFF
TRBV5-1,TRBJ1-1,.,.,TGCGCCAGCAGCTCTCAAACCGGGACCGCTGAAGCTTTCTTT,CASSSQTGTAEAFF
TRBV9,TRBJ2-5,.,TRBD2,TGTGCCAGCAGCGGTATCAGCGGGAGTTTTGAGACCCAGTACTTC,CASSGISGSFETQYF
TRBV2,TRBJ2-1,.,TRBD1,TGTGCCAGCAGTGCCGGGACAGGGAACAATGAGCAGTTCTTC,CASSAGTGNNEQFF
TRBV5-1,TRBJ2-1,.,.,TGCGCCAGCAGCCTGGGCCACGTTTCCAACAATGAGCAGTTCTTC,CASSLGHVSNNEQFF
TRBV27,TRBJ1-2,.,.,TGTGCCAGCAGTCGGGGAGGTGATGGCTACACCTTC,CASSRGGDGYTF
TRBV25-1,TRBJ2-1,.,TRBD1,TGTGCCAGCAGTGACAACAGGGGCTCCTACAATGAGCAGTTCTTC,CASSDNRGSYNEQFF